The subject of this entry is one TCR beta chain. The data originate from a study of blood T cell repertoires in COVID-19. About the research overall: Samples taken during acute and convalescent COVID-19 were collected in the United States, Italy and Spain.

Original methodology: Amplification from reference gene primers served as the basis for estimated nucleated cell counts. The assay was immunoSEQ multiplex PCR, and TCRdb's table has in-frame clones only and misses some. The D gene and trimming were derived from the DNA, and the V and J assignments and clone size from that table. This table has approximately 240,000 clones, roughly 80% appearing once. This TCR came from a woman in her sixties with acute or convalescent COVID-19. Input material: peripheral blood.

CDR3 sequence: CASRKDSRETQYF. The CDR3 DNA sequence: TGTGCCAGCCGAAAGGACTCTCGGGAGACCCAGTACTTC. The rearrangement joins TRBV28 to TRBJ2-5; possible D gene TRBD2, 5 bases. The CDR3 covers 13 residues. The V gene's germline CDR1 is MDHEN and CDR2 SYDVKM. Trimming removed 8 bases from V and 5 bases from J, with 15 bases in between.